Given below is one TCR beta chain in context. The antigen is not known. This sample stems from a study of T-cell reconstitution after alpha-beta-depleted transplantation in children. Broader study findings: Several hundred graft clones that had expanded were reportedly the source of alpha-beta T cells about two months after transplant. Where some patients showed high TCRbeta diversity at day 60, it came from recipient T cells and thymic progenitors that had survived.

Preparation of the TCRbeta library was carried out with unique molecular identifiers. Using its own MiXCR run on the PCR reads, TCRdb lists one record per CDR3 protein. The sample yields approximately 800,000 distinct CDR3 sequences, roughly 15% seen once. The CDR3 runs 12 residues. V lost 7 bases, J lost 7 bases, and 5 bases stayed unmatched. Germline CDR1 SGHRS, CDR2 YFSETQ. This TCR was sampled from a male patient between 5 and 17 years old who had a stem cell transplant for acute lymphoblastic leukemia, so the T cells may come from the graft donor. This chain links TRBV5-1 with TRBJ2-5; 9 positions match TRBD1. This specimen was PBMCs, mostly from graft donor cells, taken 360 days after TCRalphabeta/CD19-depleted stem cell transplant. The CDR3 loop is CASYRGLATQYF. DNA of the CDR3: TGCGCCAGCTACAGGGGGCTGGCGACCCAGTACTTC. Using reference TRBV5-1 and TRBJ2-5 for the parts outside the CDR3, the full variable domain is KAGVTQTPRYLIKTRGQQVTLSCSPISGHRSVSWYQQTPGQGLQFLFEYFSETQRNKGNFPGRFSGRQFSNSRSEMNVSTLELGDSALYLCASYRGLATQYFGPGTRLLVL.